This T cell receptor beta chain was sequenced in a study of T cells in Graves' hyperthyroidism and ophthalmopathy. Whole-study results and caveats: Ophthalmopathy and stable hyperthyroidism were told apart by a 13 V-J model.

Details on this clonotype: Antigen specificity is unknown.

Using RNA transcripts as the source, TCR beta CDR3 regions were amplified. First-round RT-PCR with HTBI primers amplified the TCR CDR3 region. TCRdb ran MiXCR on the multiplex PCR reads and lists one entry per CDR3 protein. This sample yields more than 300,000 distinct CDR3 sequences, of which about 15% are seen a single time; 9.5% to 11% belongs to the top ten. The CDR3 is 14 amino acids. Germline V lookup: CDR1 SGHAT, CDR2 FQNNGV. V shed 1 base, J shed 4 bases, and the junction held 2 bases outside the gene matches. These patients, aged 18 to 65, had recently diagnosed hyperthyroidism lasting under 2 months.

The V call is TRBV11-2, the J call TRBJ2-5; TRBD2 matches at 8 bases. What was sequenced was blood. This TCR was sampled from a woman aged 55-75 years with Graves' hyperthyroidism. The chain's CDR3 is CASSLGGRSETQYF. DNA of the CDR3: TGTGCCAGCAGCTTAGGCGGGAGGTCAGAGACCCAGTACTTC. Using reference TRBV11-2 and TRBJ2-5 for the parts outside the CDR3, the full variable domain is EAGVAQSPRYKIIEKRQSVAFWCNPISGHATLYWYQQILGQGPKLLIQFQNNGVVDDSQLPKDRFSAERLKGVDSTLKIQPAKLEDSAVYLCASSLGGRSETQYFGPGTRLLVL.